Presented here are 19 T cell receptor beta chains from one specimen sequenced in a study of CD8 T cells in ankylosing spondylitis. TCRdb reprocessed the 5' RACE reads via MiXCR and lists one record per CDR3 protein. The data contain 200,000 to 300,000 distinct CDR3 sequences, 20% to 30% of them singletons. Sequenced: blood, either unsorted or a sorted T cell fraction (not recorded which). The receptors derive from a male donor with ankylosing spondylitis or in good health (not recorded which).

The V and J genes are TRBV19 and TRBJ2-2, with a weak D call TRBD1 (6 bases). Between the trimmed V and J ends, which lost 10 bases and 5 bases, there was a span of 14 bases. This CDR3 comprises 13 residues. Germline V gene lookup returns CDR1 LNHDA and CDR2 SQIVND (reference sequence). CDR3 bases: TGTGCCACTCGGACAGACAAAACCGGGGAGCTGTTTTTT. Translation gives CATRTDKTGELFF. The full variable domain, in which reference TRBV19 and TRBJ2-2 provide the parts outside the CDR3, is DGGITQSPKYLFRKEGQNVTLSCEQNLNHDAMYWYRQDPGQGLRLIYYSQIVNDFQKGDIAEGYSVSREKKESFPLTVTSAQKNPTAFYLCATRTDKTGELFFGEGSRLTVL.

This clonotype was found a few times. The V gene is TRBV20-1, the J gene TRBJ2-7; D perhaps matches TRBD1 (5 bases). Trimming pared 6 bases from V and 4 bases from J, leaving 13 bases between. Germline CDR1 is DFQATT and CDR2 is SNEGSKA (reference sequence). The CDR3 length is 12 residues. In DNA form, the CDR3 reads TGCAGTGCACGCCGGCAGGGATACGAGCAGTACTTC. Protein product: CSARRQGYEQYF.

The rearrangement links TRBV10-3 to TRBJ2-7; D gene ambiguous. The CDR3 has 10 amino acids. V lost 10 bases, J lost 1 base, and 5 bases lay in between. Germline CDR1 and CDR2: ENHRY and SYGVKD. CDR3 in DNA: TGTGCCACCGCGTCCTACGAGCAGTACTTC. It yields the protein CATASYEQYF.

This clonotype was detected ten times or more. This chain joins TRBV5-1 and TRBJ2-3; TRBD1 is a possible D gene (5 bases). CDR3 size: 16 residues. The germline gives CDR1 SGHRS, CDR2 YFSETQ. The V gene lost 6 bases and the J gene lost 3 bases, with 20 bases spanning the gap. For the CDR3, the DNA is TGCGCCAGCAATTTAATCGTAAGGTCAGGGACAGATACGCAGTATTTT. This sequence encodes CASNLIVRSGTDTQYF.

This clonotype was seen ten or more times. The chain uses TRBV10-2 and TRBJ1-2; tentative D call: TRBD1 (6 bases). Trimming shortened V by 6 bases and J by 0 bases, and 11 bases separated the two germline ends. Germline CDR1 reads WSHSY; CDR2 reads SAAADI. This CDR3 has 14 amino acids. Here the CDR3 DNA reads TGCGCCAGCAGACCCGGACAGCCTAACTATGGCTACACCTTC. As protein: CASRPGQPNYGYTF.

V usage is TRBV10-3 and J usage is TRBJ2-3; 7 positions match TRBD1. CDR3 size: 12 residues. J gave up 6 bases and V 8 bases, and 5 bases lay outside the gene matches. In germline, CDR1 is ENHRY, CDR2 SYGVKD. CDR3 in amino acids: CAIGTDGDTQYF. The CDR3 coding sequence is TGTGCCATCGGGACAGACGGCGATACGCAGTATTTT.

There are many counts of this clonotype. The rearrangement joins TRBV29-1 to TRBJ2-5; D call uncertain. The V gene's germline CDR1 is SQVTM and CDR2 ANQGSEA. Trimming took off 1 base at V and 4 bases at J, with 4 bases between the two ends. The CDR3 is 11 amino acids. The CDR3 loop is CSVEVGETQYF. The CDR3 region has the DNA TGCAGCGTTGAAGTTGGAGAGACCCAGTACTTC.

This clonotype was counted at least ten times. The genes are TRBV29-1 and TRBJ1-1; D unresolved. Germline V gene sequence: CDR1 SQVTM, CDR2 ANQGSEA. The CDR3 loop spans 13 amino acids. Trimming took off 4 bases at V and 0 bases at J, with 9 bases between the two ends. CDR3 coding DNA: TGCAGCGTTGTCGTACATATGAACACTGAAGCTTTCTTT. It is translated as CSVVVHMNTEAFF.

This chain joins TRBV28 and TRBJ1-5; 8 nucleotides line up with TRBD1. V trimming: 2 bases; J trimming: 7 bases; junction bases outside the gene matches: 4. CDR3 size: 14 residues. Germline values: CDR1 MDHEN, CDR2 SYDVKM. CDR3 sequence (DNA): TGTGCCAGCAGTTTAACAGGGGGGAGACAGCCCCAGCATTTT. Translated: CASSLTGGRQPQHF.

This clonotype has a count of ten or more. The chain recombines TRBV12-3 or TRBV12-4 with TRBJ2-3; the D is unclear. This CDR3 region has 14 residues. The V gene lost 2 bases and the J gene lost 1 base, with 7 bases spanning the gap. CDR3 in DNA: TGTGCCAGCAGTTTAACGGCGGGCACAGATACGCAGTATTTT. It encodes CASSLTAGTDTQYF.

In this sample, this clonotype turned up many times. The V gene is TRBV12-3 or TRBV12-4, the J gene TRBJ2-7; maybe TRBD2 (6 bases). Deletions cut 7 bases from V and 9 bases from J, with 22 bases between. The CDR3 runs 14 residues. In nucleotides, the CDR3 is TGTGCCAGCACCCAAACCGGGCGAAGTAGCGGGCAGTACTTC. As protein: CASTQTGRSSGQYF.

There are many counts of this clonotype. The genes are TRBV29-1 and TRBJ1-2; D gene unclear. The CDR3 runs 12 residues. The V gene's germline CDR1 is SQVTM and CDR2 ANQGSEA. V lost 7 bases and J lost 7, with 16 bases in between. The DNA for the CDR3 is TGCAGCGCCTACTGGGTCCTCACTGGCTACACCTTC. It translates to CSAYWVLTGYTF. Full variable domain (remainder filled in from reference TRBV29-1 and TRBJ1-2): SAVISQKPSRDICQRGTSLTIQCQVDSQVTMMFWYRQQPGQSLTLIATANQGSEATYESGFVIDKFPISRPNLTFSTLTVSNMSPEDSSIYLCSAYWVLTGYTFGSGTRLTVV.

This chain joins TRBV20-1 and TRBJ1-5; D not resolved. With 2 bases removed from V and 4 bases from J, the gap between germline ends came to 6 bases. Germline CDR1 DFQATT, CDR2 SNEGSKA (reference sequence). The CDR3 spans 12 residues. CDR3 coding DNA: TGCAGTGCTAGAAACGTTAATCAGCCCCAGCATTTT. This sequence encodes CSARNVNQPQHF.

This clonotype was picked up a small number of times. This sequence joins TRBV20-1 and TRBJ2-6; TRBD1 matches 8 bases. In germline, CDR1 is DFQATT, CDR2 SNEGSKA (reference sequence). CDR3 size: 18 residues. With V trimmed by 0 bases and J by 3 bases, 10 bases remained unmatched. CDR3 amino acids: CSARDGGRGQVGANVLTF. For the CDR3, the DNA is TGCAGTGCTAGAGATGGGGGCAGGGGGCAAGTTGGGGCCAACGTCCTGACTTTC.

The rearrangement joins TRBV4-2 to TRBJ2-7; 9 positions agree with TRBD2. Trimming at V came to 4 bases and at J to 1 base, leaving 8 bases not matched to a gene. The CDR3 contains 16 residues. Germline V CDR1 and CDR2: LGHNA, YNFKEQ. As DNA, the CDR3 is TGTGCCAGCAGCCCCCATAGCGGGGGCGAGTCCTACGAGCAGTACTTC. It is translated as CASSPHSGGESYEQYF.

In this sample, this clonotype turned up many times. In DNA, the CDR3 is TGTGCCAGCAGCGTAGGGTTAGTACACCGGAGTAATGAGCAGTTCTTC. This encodes CASSVGLVHRSNEQFF. The rearrangement joins TRBV9 to TRBJ2-1; no clear D gene. V gave up 0 bases and J gave up 7 bases, with 17 bases separating them. CDR1 is SGDLS and CDR2 is YYNGEE in the germline V gene. The CDR3 loop spans 16 amino acids.

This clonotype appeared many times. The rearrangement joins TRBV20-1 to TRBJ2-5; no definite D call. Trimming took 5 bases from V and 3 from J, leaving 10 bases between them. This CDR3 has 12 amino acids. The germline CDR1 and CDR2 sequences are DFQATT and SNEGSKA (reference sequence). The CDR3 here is CSAEARKETQYF. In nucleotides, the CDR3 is TGCAGTGCTGAGGCGCGGAAAGAGACCCAGTACTTC.

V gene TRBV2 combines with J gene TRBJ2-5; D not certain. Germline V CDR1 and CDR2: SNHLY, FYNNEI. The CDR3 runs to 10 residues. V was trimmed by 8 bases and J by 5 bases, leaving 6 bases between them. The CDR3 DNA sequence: TGTGCCAGCCTCCGGGAGACCCAGTACTTC. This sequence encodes CASLRETQYF.

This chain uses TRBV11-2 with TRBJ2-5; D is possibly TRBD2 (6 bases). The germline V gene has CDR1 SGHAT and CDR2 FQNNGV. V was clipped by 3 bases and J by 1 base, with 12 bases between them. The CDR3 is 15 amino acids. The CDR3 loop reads CASSFDGGPQETQYF. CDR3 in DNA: TGTGCCAGCAGCTTCGACGGGGGTCCCCAAGAGACCCAGTACTTC.